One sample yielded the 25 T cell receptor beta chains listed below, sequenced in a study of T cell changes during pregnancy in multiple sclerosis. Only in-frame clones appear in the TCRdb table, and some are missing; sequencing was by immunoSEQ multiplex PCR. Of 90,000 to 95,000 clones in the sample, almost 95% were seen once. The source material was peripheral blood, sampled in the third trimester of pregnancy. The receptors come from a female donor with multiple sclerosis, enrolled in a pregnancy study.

The CDR3 is CASSSGGGENQPQHF. CDR3 DNA: TGTGCCAGCAGTTCCGGCGGGGGTGAGAATCAGCCCCAGCATTTT. The chain combines TRBV28 with TRBJ1-5, with TRBD1 as a possible D gene (5 bases). Germline V lookup: CDR1 MDHEN, CDR2 SYDVKM. This CDR3 is built from 15 residues. Trimming stripped 4 bases from V and 4 bases from J, with 14 bases between.

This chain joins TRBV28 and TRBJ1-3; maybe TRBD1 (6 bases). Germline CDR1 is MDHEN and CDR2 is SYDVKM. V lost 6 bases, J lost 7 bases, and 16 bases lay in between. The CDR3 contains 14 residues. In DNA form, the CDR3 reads TGTGCCAGCAGAGGGGGGGCGATTCGGAACACCATATATTTT. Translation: CASRGGAIRNTIYF.

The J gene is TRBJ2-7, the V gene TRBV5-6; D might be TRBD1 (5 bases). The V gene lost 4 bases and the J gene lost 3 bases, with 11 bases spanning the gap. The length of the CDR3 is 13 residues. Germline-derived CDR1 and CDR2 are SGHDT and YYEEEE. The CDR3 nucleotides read TGTGCCAGCAGCCTAGGGGCGTACTACGAGCAGTACTTC. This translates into CASSLGAYYEQYF.

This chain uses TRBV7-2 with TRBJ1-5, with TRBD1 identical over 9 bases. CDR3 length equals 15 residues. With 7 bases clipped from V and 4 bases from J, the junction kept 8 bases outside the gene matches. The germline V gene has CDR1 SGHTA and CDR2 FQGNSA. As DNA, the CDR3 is TGTGCCAGCACCTCGGACAGGGGAGGGAATCAGCCCCAGCATTTT. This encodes CASTSDRGGNQPQHF.

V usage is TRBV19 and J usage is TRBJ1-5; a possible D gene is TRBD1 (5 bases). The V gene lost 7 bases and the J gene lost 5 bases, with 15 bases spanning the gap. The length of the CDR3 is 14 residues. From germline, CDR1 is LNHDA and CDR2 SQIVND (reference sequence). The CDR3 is CASTYTQGYQPQHF. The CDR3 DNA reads TGTGCCAGTACCTACACCCAGGGCTATCAGCCCCAGCATTTT.

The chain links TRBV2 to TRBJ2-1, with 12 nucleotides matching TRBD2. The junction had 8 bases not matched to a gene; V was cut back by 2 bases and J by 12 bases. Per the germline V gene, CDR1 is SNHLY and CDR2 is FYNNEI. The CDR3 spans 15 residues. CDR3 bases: TGTGCCAGCAGTGAACCCTCGGGACTAGCGGGCTGGCAGTTCTTC. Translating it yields CASSEPSGLAGWQFF.

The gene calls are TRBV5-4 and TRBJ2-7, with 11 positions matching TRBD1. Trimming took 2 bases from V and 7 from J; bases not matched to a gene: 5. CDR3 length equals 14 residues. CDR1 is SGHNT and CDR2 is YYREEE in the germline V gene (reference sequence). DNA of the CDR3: TGTGCCAGCAGCTTAGGACAGGGGGCGCAGGAGCAGTACTTC. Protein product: CASSLGQGAQEQYF.

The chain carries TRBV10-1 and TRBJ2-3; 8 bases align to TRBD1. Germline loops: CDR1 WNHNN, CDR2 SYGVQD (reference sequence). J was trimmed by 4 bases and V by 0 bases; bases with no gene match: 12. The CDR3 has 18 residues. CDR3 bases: TGCGCCAGCAGTGAGTCGGAAAGGACAGGGTGGCAAGCAGATACGCAGTATTTT. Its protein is CASSESERTGWQADTQYF.

CDR3 DNA sequence: TGTGCCAGCAGCAACAGGCGCCCGAGCTCTGGAAACACCATATATTTT. Translated, it gives CASSNRRPSSGNTIYF. The V call is TRBV5-6, the J call TRBJ1-3, with D maybe TRBD1 (5 bases). V dropped 4 bases and J dropped 0 bases, with 14 bases sitting between them. Germline loops: CDR1 SGHDT, CDR2 YYEEEE. The CDR3 runs to 16 residues.

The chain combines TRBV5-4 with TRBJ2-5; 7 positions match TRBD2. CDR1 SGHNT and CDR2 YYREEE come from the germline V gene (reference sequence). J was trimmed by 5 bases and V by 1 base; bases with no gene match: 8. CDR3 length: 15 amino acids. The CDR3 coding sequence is TGTGCCAGCAGCTTGTCAGCGGGGCCTGGCGAGACCCAGTACTTC. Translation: CASSLSAGPGETQYF.

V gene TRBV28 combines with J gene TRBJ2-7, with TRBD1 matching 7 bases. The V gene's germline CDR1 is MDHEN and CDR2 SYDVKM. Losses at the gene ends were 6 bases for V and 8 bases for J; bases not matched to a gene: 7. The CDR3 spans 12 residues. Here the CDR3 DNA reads TGTGCCAGCAGCGCGACAGGGCAAAAGCAGTACTTC. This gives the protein CASSATGQKQYF.

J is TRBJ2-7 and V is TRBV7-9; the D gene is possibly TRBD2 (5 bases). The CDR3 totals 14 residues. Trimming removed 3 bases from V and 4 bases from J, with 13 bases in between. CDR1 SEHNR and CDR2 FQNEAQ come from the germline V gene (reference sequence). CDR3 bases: TGTGCCAGCAGCTTGGCACTAGGCGATTACGAGCAGTACTTC. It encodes CASSLALGDYEQYF.

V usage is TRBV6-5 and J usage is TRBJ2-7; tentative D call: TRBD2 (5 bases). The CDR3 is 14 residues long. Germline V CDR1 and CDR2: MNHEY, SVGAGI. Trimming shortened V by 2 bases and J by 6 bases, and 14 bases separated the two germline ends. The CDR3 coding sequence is TGTGCCAGCAGTTACGGCTGGCAGGCGGGCGAGCAGTACTTC. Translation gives CASSYGWQAGEQYF.

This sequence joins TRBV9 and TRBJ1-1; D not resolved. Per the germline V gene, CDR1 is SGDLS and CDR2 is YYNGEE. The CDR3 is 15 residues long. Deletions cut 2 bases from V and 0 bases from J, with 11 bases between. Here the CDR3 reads CASSVSGRLNTEAFF. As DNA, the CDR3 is TGTGCCAGCAGCGTCTCTGGGAGACTGAACACTGAAGCTTTCTTT.

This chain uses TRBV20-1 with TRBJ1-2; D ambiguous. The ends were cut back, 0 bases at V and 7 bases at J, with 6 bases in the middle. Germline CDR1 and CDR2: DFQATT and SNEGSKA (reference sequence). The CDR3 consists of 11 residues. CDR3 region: CSAREARGYTF. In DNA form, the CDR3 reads TGCAGTGCTAGAGAAGCTCGTGGCTACACCTTC.

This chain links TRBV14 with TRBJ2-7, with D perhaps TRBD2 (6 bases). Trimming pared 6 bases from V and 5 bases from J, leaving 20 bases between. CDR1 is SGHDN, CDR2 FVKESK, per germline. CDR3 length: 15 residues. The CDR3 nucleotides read TGTGCCAGCAGTCAAACCGCGGGGCTCTGGGACGAGCAGTACTTC. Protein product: CASSQTAGLWDEQYF.

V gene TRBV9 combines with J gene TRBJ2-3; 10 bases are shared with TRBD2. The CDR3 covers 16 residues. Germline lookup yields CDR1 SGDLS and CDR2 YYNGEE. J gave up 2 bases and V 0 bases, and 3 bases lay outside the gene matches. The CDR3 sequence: CASSVELAGDTDTQYF. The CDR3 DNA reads TGTGCCAGCAGCGTAGAGCTAGCGGGAGACACAGATACGCAGTATTTT.

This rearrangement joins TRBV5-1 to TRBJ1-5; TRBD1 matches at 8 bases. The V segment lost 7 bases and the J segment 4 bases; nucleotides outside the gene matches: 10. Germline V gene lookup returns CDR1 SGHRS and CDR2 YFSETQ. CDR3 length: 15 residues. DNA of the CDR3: TGCGCCAGCTCGCAGTCAGGGGGCCTGAATCAGCCCCAGCATTTT. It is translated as CASSQSGGLNQPQHF.

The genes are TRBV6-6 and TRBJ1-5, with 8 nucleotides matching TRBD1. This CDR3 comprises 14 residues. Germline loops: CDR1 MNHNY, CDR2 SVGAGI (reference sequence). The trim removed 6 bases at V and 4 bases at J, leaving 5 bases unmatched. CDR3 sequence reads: CASRSGGWNQPQHF. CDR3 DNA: TGTGCCAGCAGATCAGGGGGCTGGAATCAGCCCCAGCATTTT.

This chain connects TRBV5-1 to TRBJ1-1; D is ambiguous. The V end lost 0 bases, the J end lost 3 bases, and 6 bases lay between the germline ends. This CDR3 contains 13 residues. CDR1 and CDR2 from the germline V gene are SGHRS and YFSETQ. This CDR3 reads CASSLDGDTEAFF. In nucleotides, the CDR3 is TGCGCCAGCAGCTTGGACGGGGACACTGAAGCTTTCTTT.

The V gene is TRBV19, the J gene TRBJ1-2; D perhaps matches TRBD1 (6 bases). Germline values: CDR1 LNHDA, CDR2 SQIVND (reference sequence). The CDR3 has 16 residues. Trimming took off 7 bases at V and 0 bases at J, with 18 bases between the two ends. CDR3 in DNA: TGTGCCAGTATAGGGGGATCCGGGACCACTAACTATGGCTACACCTTC. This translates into CASIGGSGTTNYGYTF.

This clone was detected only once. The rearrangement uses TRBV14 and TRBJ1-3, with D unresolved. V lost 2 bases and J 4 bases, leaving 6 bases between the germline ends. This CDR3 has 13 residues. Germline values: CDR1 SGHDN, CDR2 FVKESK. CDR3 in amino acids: CASSQKLGNTIYF. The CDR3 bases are TGTGCCAGCAGCCAAAAATTAGGAAACACCATATATTTT. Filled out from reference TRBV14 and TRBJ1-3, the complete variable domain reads EAGVTQFPSHSVIEKGQTVTLRCDPISGHDNLYWYRRVMGKEIKFLLHFVKESKQDESGMPNNRFLAERTGGTYSTLKVQPAELEDSGVYFCASSQKLGNTIYFGEGSWLTVV.

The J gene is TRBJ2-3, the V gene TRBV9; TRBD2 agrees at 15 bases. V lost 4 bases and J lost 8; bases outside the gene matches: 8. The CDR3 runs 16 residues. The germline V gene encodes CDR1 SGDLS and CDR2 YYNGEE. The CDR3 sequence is CASSPSGLAGGPTQYF. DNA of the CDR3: TGTGCCAGCAGCCCCTCAGGACTAGCGGGAGGGCCTACGCAGTATTTT.

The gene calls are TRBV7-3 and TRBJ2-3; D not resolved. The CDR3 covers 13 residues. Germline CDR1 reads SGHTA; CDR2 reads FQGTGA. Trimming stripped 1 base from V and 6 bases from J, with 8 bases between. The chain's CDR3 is CASSLIPLDTQYF. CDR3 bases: TGTGCCAGCAGCTTAATCCCCCTTGATACGCAGTATTTT.

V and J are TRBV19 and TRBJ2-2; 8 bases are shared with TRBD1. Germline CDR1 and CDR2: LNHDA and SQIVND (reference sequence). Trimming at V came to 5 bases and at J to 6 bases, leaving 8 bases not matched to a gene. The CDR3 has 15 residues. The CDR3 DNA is TGTGCCAGTAGTTTGACAGGGGTTAAGGCCGGGGAGCTGTTTTTT. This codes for CASSLTGVKAGELFF.